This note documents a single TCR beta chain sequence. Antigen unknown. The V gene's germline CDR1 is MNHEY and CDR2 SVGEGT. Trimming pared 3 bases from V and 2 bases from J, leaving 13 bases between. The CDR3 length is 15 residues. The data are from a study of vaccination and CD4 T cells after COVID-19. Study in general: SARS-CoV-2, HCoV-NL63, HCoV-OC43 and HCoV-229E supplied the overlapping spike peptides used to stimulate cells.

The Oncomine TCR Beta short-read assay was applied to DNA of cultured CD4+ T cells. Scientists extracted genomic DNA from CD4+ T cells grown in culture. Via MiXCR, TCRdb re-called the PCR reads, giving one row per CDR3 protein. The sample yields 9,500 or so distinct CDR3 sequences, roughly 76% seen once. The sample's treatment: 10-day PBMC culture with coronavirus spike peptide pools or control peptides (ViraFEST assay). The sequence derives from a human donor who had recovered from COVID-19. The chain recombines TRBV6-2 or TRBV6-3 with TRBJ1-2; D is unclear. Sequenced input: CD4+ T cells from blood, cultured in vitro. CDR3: CASSYEGPTNYGYTF. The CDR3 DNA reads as TGTGCCAGCAGTTATGAAGGACCAACAAACTATGGCTACACCTTC.